The 20 T cell receptor beta chains reported below all come from one sample, sequenced in a study of blood T cell repertoires in COVID-19. The method was immunoSEQ multiplex PCR; TCRdb's version includes in-frame clones alone and lacks a portion of them. The sample holds 95,000 to 110,000 clones, around 80% seen once. The sequencing input was peripheral blood. These receptors were collected from an older man with acute or convalescent COVID-19.

The J gene is TRBJ1-1, the V gene TRBV3-1 (or the pseudogene TRBV3-2); no definite D call. The V and J ends lost 8 bases and 6 bases respectively, with 19 bases between them. CDR3 size: 14 residues. The germline V gene has CDR1 LGHDT and CDR2 YNNKEL (reference sequence). The CDR3 here is CASALSARPSEAFF. The CDR3 coding sequence is TGTGCCAGCGCATTGTCGGCCAGGCCCTCTGAAGCTTTCTTT.

This clone was counted once. The chain is built from TRBV10-3 and TRBJ2-5, with 10 bases aligning to TRBD2. The CDR3 has 14 residues. J lost 5 bases, V lost 6 bases, and 6 bases had no gene match. Germline assignment: CDR1 ENHRY and CDR2 SYGVKD. The CDR3 nucleotides read TGTGCCATCAGGGAAAGCGGGGGGGCGGAGACCCAGTACTTC. Its translation is CAIRESGGAETQYF.

The CDR3 loop is CASSLRDRQQLTGELFF. The CDR3 DNA follows: TGTGCCAGCAGCTTAAGGGACAGGCAACAACTAACCGGGGAGCTGTTTTTT. The V gene is TRBV7-3, the J gene TRBJ2-2; TRBD1 matches at 8 bases. Germline CDR1 reads SGHTA; CDR2 reads FQGTGA. The CDR3 is made up of 17 amino acids. V lost 1 base and J lost 5; bases outside the gene matches: 9.

As DNA, the CDR3 is TGTGCCAGCAGCCAAGGCCGGGGGGCTCGAAGATTAAGGGCCCAGTACTTC. It specifies CASSQGRGARRLRAQYF. The chain employs TRBV3-1 (or the pseudogene TRBV3-2) and TRBJ2-5, with D maybe TRBD2 (7 bases). The CDR3 covers 17 residues. Trimming took 1 base from V and 9 from J, leaving 24 bases between them. CDR1 is LGHDT, CDR2 YNNKEL, per germline (reference sequence).

The V and J genes are TRBV18 and TRBJ1-5; possible D gene TRBD1, 6 bases. Deletions cut 0 bases from V and 2 bases from J, with 11 bases between. Germline V gene sequence: CDR1 KGHSH, CDR2 LQKENI. This CDR3 has 16 residues. CDR3: CASSPPSPGGNQPQHF. The CDR3 bases are TGTGCCAGCTCACCACCTAGCCCAGGGGGCAATCAGCCCCAGCATTTT.

The rearrangement joins TRBV18 to TRBJ1-2; 11 bases line up with TRBD1. The germline V gene encodes CDR1 KGHSH and CDR2 LQKENI. This CDR3 has 13 amino acids. The junction had 5 bases not matched to a gene; V was cut back by 2 bases and J by 12 bases. CDR3 sequence reads: CASSPSRDRGDTF. The CDR3 DNA follows: TGTGCCAGCTCACCATCCCGGGACAGGGGGGACACCTTC. Filled out from reference TRBV18 and TRBJ1-2, the complete variable domain reads NAGVMQNPRHLVRRRGQEARLRCSPMKGHSHVYWYRQLPEEGLKFMVYLQKENIIDESGMPKERFSAEFPKEGPSILRIQQVVRGDSAAYFCASSPSRDRGDTFGSGTRLTVV.

This rearrangement joins TRBV12-3 or TRBV12-4 to TRBJ2-7; D not certain. This CDR3 has 11 amino acids. The V end lost 4 bases, the J end lost 4 bases, and 5 bases lay between the germline ends. CDR3 in DNA: TGTGCCAGCAGTTCCCCTTACGAGCAGTACTTC. Its protein is CASSSPYEQYF.

The count of this clone is one. The chain combines TRBV30 with TRBJ1-1; D is ambiguous. Deletions cut 3 bases from V and 0 bases from J, with 8 bases between. Germline CDR1 GTSNPN, CDR2 SVGIG (reference sequence). The CDR3 runs 13 residues. The CDR3 here is CAWREGLNTEAFF. The CDR3 DNA sequence: TGTGCCTGGAGGGAGGGATTGAACACTGAAGCTTTCTTT.

CDR3 sequence: CASSFKAGGPGELFF. CDR3 sequence (DNA): TGTGCCAGCAGCTTTAAGGCAGGGGGCCCCGGGGAGCTGTTTTTT. The chain employs TRBV11-2 and TRBJ2-2; the match to TRBD1 covers 8 bases. Germline lookup yields CDR1 SGHAT and CDR2 FQNNGV. The CDR3 has 15 amino acids. The junction had 6 bases not matched to a gene; V was cut back by 3 bases and J by 6 bases.

This clone showed up just once. The V gene is TRBV27, the J gene TRBJ1-4; D possibly corresponds to TRBD1 (5 bases). Per germline, CDR1 MNHEY and CDR2 SMNVEV (reference sequence). The CDR3 totals 15 residues. The V gene lost 6 bases and the J gene lost 1 base, with 12 bases spanning the gap. The CDR3 loop reads CASRQGLRTNEKLFF. CDR3 DNA: TGTGCCAGCAGGCAGGGCCTTCGAACTAATGAAAAACTGTTTTTT.

The chain carries TRBV9 and TRBJ2-5, with 7 bases matching TRBD1. This CDR3 is built from 15 residues. Trimming took 0 bases from V and 5 from J; bases not matched to a gene: 7. Germline CDR1 and CDR2: SGDLS and YYNGEE. CDR3 sequence reads: CASSVGPGGEETQYF. CDR3 bases: TGTGCCAGCAGCGTAGGTCCAGGGGGAGAGGAGACCCAGTACTTC. The whole variable domain, filled in from reference TRBV9 and TRBJ2-5, reads DSGVTQTPKHLITATGQRVTLRCSPRSGDLSVYWYQQSLDQGLQFLIQYYNGEERAKGNILERFSAQQFPDLHSELNLSSLELGDSALYFCASSVGPGGEETQYFGPGTRLLVL.

This clone was counted a single time. The sample contains more than one DNA sequence encoding this CDR3. The rearrangement uses TRBV6-1 and TRBJ2-3, with TRBD1 matching 9 bases. The ends lost 6 bases at V and 3 bases at J; junction bases unmatched: 4. Germline lookup yields CDR1 MNHNS and CDR2 SASEGT. This CDR3 contains 14 residues. CDR3 nucleotide sequence: TGTGCCAGCAGCGACGGACAGGGGACAGATACGCAGTATTTT. Its translation: CASSDGQGTDTQYF.

The chain has TRBV5-1 and TRBJ1-2, with 7 bases that match TRBD1. The CDR3 is 14 amino acids. CDR1 is SGHRS and CDR2 is YFSETQ in the germline V gene. V lost 2 bases, J lost 8 bases, and 9 bases stayed unmatched. The CDR3 loop is CASSLPAQGRGYTF. The CDR3 DNA sequence: TGCGCCAGCAGCTTACCGGCACAGGGGAGAGGCTACACCTTC.

This chain joins TRBV2 and TRBJ1-2; D call uncertain. V was cut by 7 bases and J by 2 bases, with 17 bases left in between. The CDR3 covers 15 residues. The germline gives CDR1 SNHLY, CDR2 FYNNEI. CDR3 bases: TGTGCCAGCACGCTAGGAGGAGGGCCAAACTATGGCTACACCTTC. Translating gives CASTLGGGPNYGYTF.

V gene TRBV5-1 combines with J gene TRBJ2-5; 7 positions match TRBD1. The CDR3 is 15 residues long. V shed 1 base and J 4 bases; nucleotides not matched to a gene: 7. Germline values: CDR1 SGHRS, CDR2 YFSETQ. The CDR3 here is CASSLTQGVVETQYF. The CDR3 DNA follows: TGCGCCAGCAGCTTGACTCAGGGGGTAGTAGAGACCCAGTACTTC. Full variable domain (outside the CDR3, taken from reference TRBV5-1 and TRBJ2-5): KAGVTQTPRYLIKTRGQQVTLSCSPISGHRSVSWYQQTPGQGLQFLFEYFSETQRNKGNFPGRFSGRQFSNSRSEMNVSTLELGDSALYLCASSLTQGVVETQYFGPGTRLLVL.

The chain combines TRBV9 with TRBJ2-2; no firm D call. Trimming cost V 0 bases and J 1 base, with 7 bases left between them. This CDR3 contains 15 residues. CDR1 is SGDLS and CDR2 is YYNGEE in the germline V gene. The CDR3 DNA follows: TGTGCCAGCAGCGTAGAGCTAGGGAACACCGGGGAGCTGTTTTTT. Translated: CASSVELGNTGELFF.

This chain uses TRBV7-2 with TRBJ1-5, with 12 positions matching TRBD1. This CDR3 contains 19 residues. Germline assignment: CDR1 SGHTA and CDR2 FQGNSA. Trimming took 1 base from V and 4 from J; bases not matched to a gene: 11. CDR3 region: CASSLVGTGGYGLNQPQHF. The CDR3 DNA follows: TGTGCCAGCAGCTTAGTGGGGACAGGGGGCTACGGTCTGAATCAGCCCCAGCATTTT.

V gene TRBV7-9 combines with J gene TRBJ2-1, with 11 positions matching TRBD2. The CDR3 is 15 amino acids. The germline gives CDR1 SEHNR, CDR2 FQNEAQ (reference sequence). V lost 2 bases and J lost 6; bases outside the gene matches: 3. The CDR3 DNA reads as TGTGCCAGCAGCTTACTAGCGGGGGGCTTCAATGAGCAGTTCTTC. It codes for CASSLLAGGFNEQFF.

The genes are TRBV5-8 and TRBJ1-2; no clear D. V lost 0 bases and J 7 bases, leaving 4 bases between the germline ends. The CDR3 is 11 residues long. The V gene's germline CDR1 is SGHTS and CDR2 YDEGEE. The CDR3 nucleotides read TGTGCCAGCAGCTTGGCGAGTGGCTACACCTTC. Amino acid sequence: CASSLASGYTF. Full variable domain (rest looked up from reference TRBV5-8 and TRBJ1-2): EAGVTQSPTHLIKTRGQQATLRCSPISGHTSVYWYQQALGLGLQFLLWYDEGEERNRGNFPPRFSGRQFPNYSSELNVNALELEDSALYLCASSLASGYTFGSGTRLTVV.

Here the CDR3 DNA reads TGTGCCAGCAGTTTGTTCCCCGGGACTAGCGGCCAAGAGACCCAGTACTTC. It translates to CASSLFPGTSGQETQYF. The chain is built from TRBV27 and TRBJ2-5, with 11 bases fitting TRBD2. V lost 3 bases and J lost 1; bases outside the gene matches: 7. The CDR3 extends over 17 amino acids. Germline V lookup: CDR1 MNHEY, CDR2 SMNVEV (reference sequence).